Shown below are 25 T cell receptor beta chains from a single sample sequenced in a study of radiotherapy plus CTLA-4 blockade in lung cancer. Sequenced by immunoSEQ multiplex PCR; TCRdb stores in-frame clones only, minus some. Of 35,000 to 40,000 clones detected, over 55% appear once; the ten largest clones hold 11%. The input for sequencing was peripheral blood, taken from a patient treated with radiotherapy plus ipilimumab. Receptors were obtained from a human donor with non-small cell lung cancer who had stable disease on radiotherapy plus ipilimumab.

This chain links TRBV6-1 with TRBJ2-4; 11 nucleotides align to TRBD2. This CDR3 spans 14 amino acids. Germline assignment: CDR1 MNHNS and CDR2 SASEGT. The ends lost 7 bases at V and 5 bases at J; junction bases unmatched: 4. CDR3 region: CASTRSGGENIQYF. CDR3 DNA: TGTGCCAGCACCCGTAGCGGGGGGGAAAACATTCAGTACTTC.

This clone has just one count. This chain joins TRBV13 and TRBJ1-1; D remains unclear. The CDR3 totals 12 residues. Germline CDR1 reads PRHDT; CDR2 reads FYEKMQ (reference sequence). V was clipped by 5 bases and J by 8 bases, with 12 bases between them. For the CDR3, the DNA is TGTGCCAGCAGCCTCACACCCGGGGAAGCTTTCTTT. This codes for CASSLTPGEAFF.

The chain links TRBV6-5 to TRBJ2-3; D is unclear. Germline CDR1 reads MNHEY; CDR2 reads SVGAGI. The V and J ends lost 6 bases and 5 bases respectively, with 6 bases between them. This CDR3 region has 11 residues. The CDR3 loop is CASSLRDTQYF. The CDR3 region has the DNA TGTGCCAGCAGCCTCCGAGATACGCAGTATTTT.

This clone was seen just once. The chain recombines TRBV5-1 with TRBJ2-5, with D tentatively TRBD1 (6 bases). V was clipped by 0 bases and J by 5 bases, with 14 bases between them. CDR3 length: 15 amino acids. Germline V CDR1 and CDR2: SGHRS, YFSETQ. The DNA for the CDR3 is TGCGCCAGCAGCTTGGTGAGCCAGGGGTATGAGACCCAGTACTTC. As protein: CASSLVSQGYETQYF.

This clone occurred a few times. The V gene is TRBV5-1, the J gene TRBJ1-2; 7 bases line up with TRBD1. This CDR3 region has 18 residues. Germline V gives CDR1 SGHRS, CDR2 YFSETQ. Trimming took 1 base from V and 2 from J; bases not matched to a gene: 14. The CDR3 region has the DNA TGCGCCAGCAGCTTGCGGTCACAGGGGATCGTCTTCAACTATGGCTACACCTTC. Translated, it gives CASSLRSQGIVFNYGYTF.

The chain combines TRBV28 with TRBJ1-2; no clear D. Germline assignment: CDR1 MDHEN and CDR2 SYDVKM. This CDR3 is 14 amino acids long. Trimming pared 3 bases from V and 4 bases from J, leaving 12 bases between. This CDR3 reads CASSLSAGRYGYTF. The CDR3 DNA reads TGTGCCAGCAGTTTGTCGGCAGGCCGCTATGGCTACACCTTC.

V gene TRBV15 combines with J gene TRBJ1-1; TRBD1 is a possible D gene (5 bases). The germline gives CDR1 LNHNV, CDR2 YYDKDF (reference sequence). Trimming cost V 4 bases and J 12 bases, with 15 bases left between them. There are 12 residues in the CDR3. In DNA, the CDR3 is TGTGCCACCAGCATGAGACAGACTCGGACTTTCTTT. It translates to CATSMRQTRTFF.

V usage is TRBV4-1 and J usage is TRBJ2-5; D possibly corresponds to TRBD1 (6 bases). Trimming removed 4 bases at V and 0 bases at J, with 9 bases between. Germline V gene lookup returns CDR1 MGHRA and CDR2 YSYEKL. The CDR3 extends over 14 amino acids. The CDR3 region is CASSPGTNQETQYF. The DNA of the CDR3 is TGCGCCAGCAGCCCCGGGACAAACCAAGAGACCCAGTACTTC.

The table lists this clone with a few counts. The gene calls are TRBV6-5 and TRBJ1-2; weak D call: TRBD1 (5 bases). CDR1 is MNHEY and CDR2 is SVGAGI in the germline V gene. Trimming took off 5 bases at V and 5 bases at J, with 9 bases between the two ends. This CDR3 is built from 12 residues. The CDR3 region is CASSNDRYGYTF. In DNA, the CDR3 is TGTGCCAGCAGTAACGACAGATATGGCTACACCTTC.

V gene TRBV2 combines with J gene TRBJ1-5; no definite D call. Trimming pared 3 bases from V and 4 bases from J, leaving 10 bases between. The CDR3 contains 14 residues. Per the germline V gene, CDR1 is SNHLY and CDR2 is FYNNEI. CDR3 DNA: TGTGCCAGCAGTGAGTTTGGAGTGAATCAGCCCCAGCATTTT. It encodes CASSEFGVNQPQHF.

In its sample, this clone was seen a few times. The V and J genes are TRBV6-6 and TRBJ1-1, with 7 positions matching TRBD1. The germline CDR1 and CDR2 sequences are MNHNY and SVGAGI (reference sequence). Trimming cost V 8 bases and J 0 bases; bases outside gene matches: 9. The CDR3 sequence is 15 residues long. CDR3 sequence reads: CASFYRGRVNTEAFF. CDR3 DNA sequence: TGTGCCAGCTTCTATAGGGGGCGGGTGAACACTGAAGCTTTCTTT.

The chain combines TRBV9 with TRBJ1-2; D perhaps matches TRBD1 (6 bases). The V and J ends lost 0 bases and 6 bases respectively, with 12 bases between them. The CDR3 is made up of 14 amino acids. Germline values: CDR1 SGDLS, CDR2 YYNGEE. This CDR3 reads CASSVDGRGNGYTF. The CDR3 bases are TGTGCCAGCAGCGTAGACGGCAGGGGTAATGGCTACACCTTC.

This clone is medium-sized by share. V gene TRBV6-5 combines with J gene TRBJ2-2, with D perhaps TRBD1 (6 bases). Germline V gives CDR1 MNHEY, CDR2 SVGAGI. V was trimmed by 2 bases and J by 2 bases, leaving 9 bases between them. This CDR3 has 15 residues. The CDR3 bases are TGTGCCAGCAGTTACGGGGGCGGCAACACCGGGGAGCTGTTTTTT. Amino acid sequence: CASSYGGGNTGELFF.

The genes are TRBV5-6 and TRBJ1-1, with TRBD1 as a possible D gene (5 bases). CDR1 and CDR2 from the germline V gene are SGHDT and YYEEEE. With 7 bases removed from V and 2 bases from J, the gap between germline ends came to 18 bases. The CDR3 is made up of 15 amino acids. CDR3 in DNA: TGTGCCAGCCAGCTTAATCCGCAGGGCAACACTGAAGCTTTCTTT. Protein sequence: CASQLNPQGNTEAFF.

The chain has TRBV9 and TRBJ1-3, with D possibly being TRBD1 (6 bases). V lost 3 bases to trimming and J lost 0 bases, with 13 bases between them. Looked up from germline, CDR1 is SGDLS and CDR2 is YYNGEE. The CDR3 extends over 16 amino acids. CDR3 residues: CASSGHRAPSGNTIYF. As DNA, the CDR3 is TGTGCCAGCAGCGGTCACAGGGCACCCTCTGGAAACACCATATATTTT.

The chain is built from TRBV6-1 and TRBJ1-1; 7 positions match TRBD1. The germline V gene encodes CDR1 MNHNS and CDR2 SASEGT. The length of the CDR3 is 13 residues. V lost 8 bases to trimming and J lost 4 bases; unmatched junction nucleotides: 7. The CDR3 DNA reads as TGTGCCAGCGGTGCCAGGGGGGTCACTGAAGCTTTCTTT. This codes for CASGARGVTEAFF.

This chain uses TRBV19 with TRBJ1-2, with D possibly TRBD1 on 6 matching bases. Germline assignment: CDR1 LNHDA and CDR2 SQIVND (reference sequence). V was clipped by 4 bases and J by 4 bases, with 10 bases between them. This CDR3 region has 13 residues. Here the CDR3 DNA reads TGTGCCAGTAGTACCCTGGACAGCTATGGCTACACCTTC. Protein sequence: CASSTLDSYGYTF.

The chain couples TRBV4-1 to TRBJ2-1; TRBD2 agrees at 9 bases. Germline trimming cut 0 bases from V and 3 bases from J; bases unmatched to any gene: 9. Germline CDR1 is MGHRA and CDR2 is YSYEKL. The CDR3 is 18 residues long. DNA of the CDR3: TGCGCCAGCAGCCAAGATCTAGGCGGGGGGGCTCTCTACAATGAGCAGTTCTTC. It translates to CASSQDLGGGALYNEQFF.

This clone was seen only a few times. This rearrangement joins TRBV30 to TRBJ1-5; 8 positions match TRBD1. Germline loops: CDR1 GTSNPN, CDR2 SVGIG (reference sequence). The CDR3 totals 16 residues. V trimming: 2 bases; J trimming: 0 bases; junction bases outside the gene matches: 6. Here the CDR3 reads CAWSKGDRHSNQPQHF. The CDR3 region has the DNA TGTGCCTGGAGTAAGGGGGACAGGCATAGCAATCAGCCCCAGCATTTT.

This chain uses TRBV25-1 with TRBJ1-5; TRBD1 matches 10 bases. Trimming removed 8 bases from V and 5 bases from J; junction bases left unmatched: 3. This CDR3 contains 13 residues. The germline V gene encodes CDR1 MGHDK and CDR2 SYGVNS. CDR3 region: CASQDRGHQPQHF. In nucleotides, the CDR3 is TGTGCCAGCCAAGACAGGGGGCATCAGCCCCAGCATTTT.

This clone was counted a few times. This chain uses TRBV11-3 with TRBJ2-2, with D perhaps matching TRBD1 (5 bases). CDR1 is SGHNT and CDR2 is YENEEA in the germline V gene. V gave up 3 bases and J gave up 2 bases, with 10 bases separating them. There are 15 residues in the CDR3. DNA of the CDR3: TGTGCCAGCAGCTTCCGGACACGCAACACCGGGGAGCTGTTTTTT. Residues: CASSFRTRNTGELFF.

This chain links TRBV13 with TRBJ1-1; D gene ambiguous. Trimming stripped 1 base from V and 1 base from J, with 10 bases between. The CDR3 spans 15 residues. Germline values: CDR1 PRHDT, CDR2 FYEKMQ (reference sequence). The CDR3 reads CASSLERGWNTEAFF. CDR3 bases: TGTGCCAGCAGCTTAGAACGGGGATGGAACACTGAAGCTTTCTTT. The complete variable domain, with remaining parts taken from reference TRBV13 and TRBJ1-1, reads AAGVIQSPRHLIKEKRETATLKCYPIPRHDTVYWYQQGPGQDPQFLISFYEKMQSDKGSIPDRFSAQQFSDYHSELNMSSLELGDSALYFCASSLERGWNTEAFFGQGTRLTVV.

The chain employs TRBV30 and TRBJ2-4, with 7 bases lining up with TRBD2. With V trimmed by 2 bases and J by 8 bases, 6 bases remained unmatched. CDR3 length: 13 residues. Germline V gene lookup returns CDR1 GTSNPN and CDR2 SVGIG (reference sequence). The chain's CDR3 is CAWSYAGEYIQYF. CDR3 bases: TGTGCCTGGAGTTATGCGGGGGAGTACATTCAGTACTTC. The full variable domain, completed using reference TRBV30 and TRBJ2-4, is SQTIHQWPATLVQPVGSPLSLECTVEGTSNPNLYWYRQAAGRGLQLLFYSVGIGQISSEVPQNLSASRPQDRQFILSSKKLLLSDSGFYLCAWSYAGEYIQYFGAGTRLSVL.

V gene TRBV27 combines with J gene TRBJ1-5, with no clear D. The germline V gene encodes CDR1 MNHEY and CDR2 SMNVEV (reference sequence). The CDR3 sequence is 12 residues long. Deletions cut 5 bases from V and 3 bases from J, with 5 bases between. CDR3 bases: TGTGCCAGCAGTCCCTACAATCAGCCCCAGCATTTT. The encoded protein is CASSPYNQPQHF.

This clone was counted once. The chain combines TRBV7-3 with TRBJ2-3, with D possibly being TRBD2 (7 bases). Germline-derived CDR1 and CDR2 are SGHTA and FQGTGA. V lost 3 bases and J 5 bases, leaving 12 bases between the germline ends. The CDR3 extends over 14 amino acids. The CDR3 sequence is CASSLSGTKDTQYF. The DNA for the CDR3 is TGTGCCAGCAGCTTGAGCGGGACAAAAGATACGCAGTATTTT.